Below are 8 T cell receptor beta chains sequenced from a single sample in a study of T cell responses to AZD1222 COVID-19 vaccine. Method: immunoSEQ multiplex PCR; TCRdb's copy keeps in-frame clones and lacks some. The table records about 150,000 clones, roughly 86% of them present only once. Source: peripheral blood, taken 28 days after the second dose of the MenACWY control vaccine. All receptors come from an adult who received the MenACWY meningococcal vaccine as a control.

CDR3 nucleotides: TGTGCCTGGAGTGCAGGGAACAACTATGGCTACACCTTC. Protein product: CAWSAGNNYGYTF. This chain links TRBV30 with TRBJ1-2; D may be TRBD1 (5 bases). This CDR3 is built from 13 residues. The germline V gene has CDR1 GTSNPN and CDR2 SVGIG (reference sequence). V was clipped by 1 base and J by 2 bases, with 8 bases between them.

The chain carries TRBV5-6 and TRBJ2-1, with 7 bases matching TRBD2. The CDR3 has 13 residues. The V gene end was trimmed by 0 bases and the J gene end by 9 bases; junction bases not matched to a gene: 3. Germline V lookup: CDR1 SGHDT, CDR2 YYEEEE. The CDR3 nucleotides read TGTGCCAGCAGCTTGGGATGGGAGGGTGAGCAGTTCTTC. Amino acids: CASSLGWEGEQFF. The entire variable domain, with the rest obtained from reference TRBV5-6 and TRBJ2-1, is as follows: DAGVTQSPTHLIKTRGQQVTLRCSPKSGHDTVSWYQQALGQGPQFIFQYYEEEERQRGNFPDRFSGHQFPNYSSELNVNALLLGDSALYLCASSLGWEGEQFFGPGTRLTVL.

V usage is TRBV11-1 and J usage is TRBJ1-3; 8 bases are a match to TRBD1. After removal of 5 bases from V and 4 bases from J, the junction contained 4 bases not matched to a gene. The CDR3 has 14 amino acids. Germline V gene lookup returns CDR1 SGHAT and CDR2 FQDESV (reference sequence). CDR3: CASSSRDRGNTIYF. Written as DNA, the CDR3 is TGTGCCAGCAGCAGCCGGGACAGGGGAAACACCATATATTTT.

This chain joins TRBV30 and TRBJ2-1; no definite D call. V was cut by 2 bases and J by 7 bases, with 9 bases left in between. The CDR3 totals 12 residues. Germline V gives CDR1 GTSNPN, CDR2 SVGIG (reference sequence). CDR3 DNA: TGTGCCTGGAGTACCTCGAGGAATGAGCAGTTCTTC. Protein sequence: CAWSTSRNEQFF.

The chain has TRBV19 and TRBJ1-2, with a tentative D call TRBD1 (5 bases). Germline CDR1 reads LNHDA; CDR2 reads SQIVND (reference sequence). The germline V and J ends were trimmed by 6 bases and 5 bases, with 19 bases remaining between them. The length of the CDR3 is 15 residues. CDR3 sequence (DNA): TGTGCCAGTAGCCCGACCCCGGGACCGCAATATGGCTACACCTTC. This translates into CASSPTPGPQYGYTF. Based on the CDR3 plus reference TRBV19 and TRBJ1-2, the full variable domain is DGGITQSPKYLFRKEGQNVTLSCEQNLNHDAMYWYRQDPGQGLRLIYYSQIVNDFQKGDIAEGYSVSREKKESFPLTVTSAQKNPTAFYLCASSPTPGPQYGYTFGSGTRLTVV.

The chain has TRBV6-5 and TRBJ1-5; D uncertain. The CDR3 is 12 residues long. The V gene lost 5 bases and the J gene lost 6 bases, with 8 bases spanning the gap. CDR1 is MNHEY, CDR2 SVGAGI, per germline. The CDR3 DNA sequence: TGTGCCAGCAGTACCCCGGGTCAGCCCCAGCATTTT. This codes for CASSTPGQPQHF.

The chain combines TRBV19 with TRBJ2-3; no firm D call. The V and J ends lost 5 bases and 9 bases respectively, with 18 bases between them. Germline assignment: CDR1 LNHDA and CDR2 SQIVND (reference sequence). The CDR3 covers 14 residues. The CDR3 DNA reads as TGTGCCAGTAGTCAGACGGCCTCTTTAGTAACGCAGTATTTT. Its translation: CASSQTASLVTQYF.

The chain uses TRBV11-3 and TRBJ1-4, with 7 bases fitting TRBD1. Unmatched junction bases numbered 4, after V lost 4 bases and J lost 5 bases. The CDR3 loop spans 14 amino acids. Germline V gene sequence: CDR1 SGHNT, CDR2 YENEEA. CDR3 region: CASSSGQYNEKLFF. CDR3 sequence (DNA): TGTGCCAGCAGCTCGGGACAGTACAATGAAAAACTGTTTTTT.